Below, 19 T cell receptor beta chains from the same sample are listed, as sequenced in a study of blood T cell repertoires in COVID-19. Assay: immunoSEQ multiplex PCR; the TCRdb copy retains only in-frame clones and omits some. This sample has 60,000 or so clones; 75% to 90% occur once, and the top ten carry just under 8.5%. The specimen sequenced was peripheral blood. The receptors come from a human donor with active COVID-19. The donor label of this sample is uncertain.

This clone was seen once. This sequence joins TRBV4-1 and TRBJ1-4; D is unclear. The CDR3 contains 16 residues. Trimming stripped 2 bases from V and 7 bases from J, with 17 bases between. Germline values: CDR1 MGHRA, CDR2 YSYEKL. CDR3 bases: TGCGCCAGCAGCCAACCCGAACAGTACTTGGGTGAAAAACTGTTTTTT. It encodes CASSQPEQYLGEKLFF.

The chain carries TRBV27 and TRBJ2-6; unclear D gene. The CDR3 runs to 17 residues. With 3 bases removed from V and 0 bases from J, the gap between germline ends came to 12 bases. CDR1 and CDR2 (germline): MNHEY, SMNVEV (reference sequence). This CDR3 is CASSFRHKNSGANVLTF. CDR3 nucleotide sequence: TGTGCCAGCAGTTTCAGGCATAAAAACTCTGGGGCCAACGTCCTGACTTTC.

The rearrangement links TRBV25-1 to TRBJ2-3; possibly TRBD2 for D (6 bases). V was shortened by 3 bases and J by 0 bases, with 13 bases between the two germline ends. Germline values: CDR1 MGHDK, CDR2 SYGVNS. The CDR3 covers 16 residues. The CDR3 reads CASSESGGASTDTQYF. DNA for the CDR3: TGTGCCAGCAGTGAGTCTGGCGGGGCCAGCACAGATACGCAGTATTTT.

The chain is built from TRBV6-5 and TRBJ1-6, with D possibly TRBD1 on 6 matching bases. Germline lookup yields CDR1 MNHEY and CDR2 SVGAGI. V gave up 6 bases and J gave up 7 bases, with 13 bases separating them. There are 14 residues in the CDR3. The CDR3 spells CASRGDILNSPLHF. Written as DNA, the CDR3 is TGTGCCAGCAGGGGGGACATCTTGAATTCACCCCTCCACTTT.

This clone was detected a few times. The CDR3 DNA is TGTGCCAGCAGCTTGACTAGCGGACCCTACGAGCAGTACTTC. As protein: CASSLTSGPYEQYF. This rearrangement joins TRBV7-9 to TRBJ2-7; 9 bases map to TRBD2. Trimming took 3 bases from V and 2 from J; bases not matched to a gene: 2. There are 14 residues in the CDR3. Germline CDR1 reads SEHNR; CDR2 reads FQNEAQ (reference sequence).

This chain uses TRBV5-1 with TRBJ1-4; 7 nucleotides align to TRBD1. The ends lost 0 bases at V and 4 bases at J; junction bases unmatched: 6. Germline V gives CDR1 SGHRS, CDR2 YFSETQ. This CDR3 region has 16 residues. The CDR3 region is CASSLVRTGFNEKLFF. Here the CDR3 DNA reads TGCGCCAGCAGCTTGGTCCGGACAGGTTTTAATGAAAAACTGTTTTTT.

The CDR3 region has the DNA TGCGCCAGCAGCCAAGACAGGGCCTACGAGCAGTACTTC. This encodes CASSQDRAYEQYF. The chain has TRBV4-3 and TRBJ2-7; a possible D gene is TRBD1 (5 bases). This CDR3 region has 13 residues. Germline V lookup: CDR1 LGHNA, CDR2 YSLEER. V dropped 0 bases and J dropped 2 bases, with 5 bases sitting between them.

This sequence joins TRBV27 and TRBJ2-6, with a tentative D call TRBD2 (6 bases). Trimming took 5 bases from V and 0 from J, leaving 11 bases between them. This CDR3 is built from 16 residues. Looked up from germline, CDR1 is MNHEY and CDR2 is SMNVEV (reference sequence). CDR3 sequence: CASSAGLLSGANVLTF. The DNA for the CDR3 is TGTGCCAGCAGTGCGGGACTGCTCTCTGGGGCCAACGTCCTGACTTTC.

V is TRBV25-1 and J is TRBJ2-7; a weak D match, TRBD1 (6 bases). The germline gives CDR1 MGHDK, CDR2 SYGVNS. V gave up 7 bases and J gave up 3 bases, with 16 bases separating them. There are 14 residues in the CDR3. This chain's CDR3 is CASTQAGTIYEQYF. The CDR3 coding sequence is TGTGCCAGCACCCAAGCCGGGACAATCTACGAGCAGTACTTC.

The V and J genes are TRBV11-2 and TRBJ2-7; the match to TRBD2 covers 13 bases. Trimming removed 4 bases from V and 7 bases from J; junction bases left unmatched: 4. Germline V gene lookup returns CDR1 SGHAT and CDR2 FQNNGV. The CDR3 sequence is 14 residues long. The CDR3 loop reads CASSSGLAGREQYF. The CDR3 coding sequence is TGTGCCAGCAGCTCGGGACTAGCGGGAAGAGAGCAGTACTTC.

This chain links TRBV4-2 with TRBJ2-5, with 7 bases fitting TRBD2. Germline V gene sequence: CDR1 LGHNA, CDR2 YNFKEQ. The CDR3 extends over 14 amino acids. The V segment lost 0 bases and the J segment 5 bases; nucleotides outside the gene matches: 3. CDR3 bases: TGTGCCAGCAGCCAAGAGCTGGGGGGGGAGACCCAGTACTTC. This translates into CASSQELGGETQYF.

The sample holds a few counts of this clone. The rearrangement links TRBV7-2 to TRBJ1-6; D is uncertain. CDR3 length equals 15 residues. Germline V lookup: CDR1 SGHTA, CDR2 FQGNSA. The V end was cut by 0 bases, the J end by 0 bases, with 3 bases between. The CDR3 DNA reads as TGTGCCAGCAGCTTAGCGGCCTCCTATAATTCACCCCTCCACTTT. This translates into CASSLAASYNSPLHF.

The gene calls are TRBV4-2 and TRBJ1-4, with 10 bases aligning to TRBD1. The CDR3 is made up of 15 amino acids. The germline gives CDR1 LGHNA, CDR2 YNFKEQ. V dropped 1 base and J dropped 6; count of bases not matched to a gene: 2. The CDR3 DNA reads TGTGCCAGCAGCCAAGCCGGGACAGGGGATGAAAAACTGTTTTTT. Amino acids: CASSQAGTGDEKLFF.

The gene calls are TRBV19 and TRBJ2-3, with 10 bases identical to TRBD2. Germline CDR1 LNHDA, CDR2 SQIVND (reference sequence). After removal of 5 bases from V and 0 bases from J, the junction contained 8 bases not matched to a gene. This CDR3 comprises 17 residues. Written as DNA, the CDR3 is TGTGCCAGTAGTGTTCTAGCGGGAGTCCTTAGCACAGATACGCAGTATTTT. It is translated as CASSVLAGVLSTDTQYF.

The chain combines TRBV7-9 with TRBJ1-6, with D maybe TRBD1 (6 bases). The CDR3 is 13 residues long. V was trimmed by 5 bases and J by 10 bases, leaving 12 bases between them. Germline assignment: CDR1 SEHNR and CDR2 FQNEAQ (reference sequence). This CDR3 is CASSPTGNSPLHF. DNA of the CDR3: TGTGCCAGCAGCCCCACAGGGAACTCACCCCTCCACTTT.

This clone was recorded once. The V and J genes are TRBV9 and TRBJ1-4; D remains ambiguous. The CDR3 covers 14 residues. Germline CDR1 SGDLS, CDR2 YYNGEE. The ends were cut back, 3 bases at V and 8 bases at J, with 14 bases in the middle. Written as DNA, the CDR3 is TGTGCCAGCAGCGCGGGCGGATCGGGGGAAAAACTGTTTTTT. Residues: CASSAGGSGEKLFF. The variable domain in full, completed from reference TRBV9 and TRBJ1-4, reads DSGVTQTPKHLITATGQRVTLRCSPRSGDLSVYWYQQSLDQGLQFLIQYYNGEERAKGNILERFSAQQFPDLHSELNLSSLELGDSALYFCASSAGGSGEKLFFGSGTQLSVL.

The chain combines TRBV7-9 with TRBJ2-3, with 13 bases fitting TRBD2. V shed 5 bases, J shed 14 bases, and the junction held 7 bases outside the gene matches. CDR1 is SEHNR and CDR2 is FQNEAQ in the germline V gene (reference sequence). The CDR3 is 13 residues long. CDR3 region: CASSGLAGAPVYF. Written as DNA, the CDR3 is TGTGCCAGCAGCGGACTAGCGGGGGCCCCTGTGTATTTT.

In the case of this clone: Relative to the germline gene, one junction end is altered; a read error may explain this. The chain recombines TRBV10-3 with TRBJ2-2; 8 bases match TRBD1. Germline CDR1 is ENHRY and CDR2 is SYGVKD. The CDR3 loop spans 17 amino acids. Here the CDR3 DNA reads TGTGCCATCAGTGATTTTGGACAGGGAGGTAACAGCGGGGAGCTGTTTTTT. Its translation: CAISDFGQGGNSGELFF.

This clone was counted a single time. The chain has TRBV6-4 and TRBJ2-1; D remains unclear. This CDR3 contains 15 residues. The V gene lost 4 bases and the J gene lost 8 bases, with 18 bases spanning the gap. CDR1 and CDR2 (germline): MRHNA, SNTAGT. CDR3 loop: CASSGAGFLGDEQFF. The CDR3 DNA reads TGTGCCAGCAGTGGAGCTGGGTTCCTTGGAGATGAGCAGTTCTTC.